Following are 30 T cell receptor beta chains from one sample sequenced in a study of a mutant IDH1 vaccine in newly diagnosed glioma. No antigens are known for them. Repertoires were generated with immunoSEQ multiplex PCR, while TCRdb's copy carries only in-frame clones and drops some. The table includes 40,000 to 50,000 clones, around 76% detected once. Time point described: week 23, last vaccination. The investigators gave 300 ug of mutant IDH1 20-mer peptide in each vaccine dose, together with topical imiquimod. The sample here was PBMCs, taken from a glioma patient whose treatment included an IDH1 peptide vaccine. The receptors were gathered from a man in his fifties with glioma.

The chain is built from TRBV6-5 and TRBJ1-2; D remains unclear. Germline V gives CDR1 MNHEY, CDR2 SVGAGI. The V gene lost 6 bases and the J gene lost 8 bases, with 10 bases spanning the gap. This CDR3 is 11 amino acids long. The CDR3 nucleotides read TGTGCCAGCAGCCGAGGGTTAGGCTACACCTTC. It encodes CASSRGLGYTF.

The chain has TRBV9 and TRBJ2-1; D is perhaps TRBD1 or TRBD2 (5 bases each). Germline V gene data show CDR1 as SGDLS and CDR2 as YYNGEE. This CDR3 comprises 17 residues. V shed 3 bases and J shed 0 bases, with 16 bases lying between them. The CDR3 protein is CASSGGGSGASYNEQFF. CDR3 DNA: TGTGCCAGCAGCGGAGGAGGTTCCGGGGCCTCCTACAATGAGCAGTTCTTC.

The V call is TRBV7-9, the J call TRBJ1-2; TRBD1 agrees at 7 bases. Germline lookup yields CDR1 SEHNR and CDR2 FQNEAQ (reference sequence). V trimming: 4 bases; J trimming: 7 bases; junction bases outside the gene matches: 6. The CDR3 is made up of 13 amino acids. The CDR3 coding sequence is TGTGCCAGCAGCTCCACAGGGGCTTCTGGCTACACCTTC. Protein: CASSSTGASGYTF.

The V gene is TRBV6-5, the J gene TRBJ1-5; 7 bases are a match to TRBD1. The length of the CDR3 is 12 residues. J was trimmed by 5 bases and V by 7 bases; bases with no gene match: 2. From germline, CDR1 is MNHEY and CDR2 SVGAGI. CDR3 in amino acids: CASNTGDQPQHF. The CDR3 nucleotides are TGTGCCAGCAATACAGGGGATCAGCCCCAGCATTTT.

The V and J genes are TRBV6-1 and TRBJ2-1; 8 bases are shared with TRBD2. This CDR3 is 15 amino acids long. Germline assignment: CDR1 MNHNS and CDR2 SASEGT. V was pared by 11 bases and J by 2 bases, with 11 bases of the junction left unmatched. CDR3 residues: CAVRRGGAAYNEQFF. CDR3 DNA sequence: TGTGCCGTACGCCGGGGGGGGGCGGCCTACAATGAGCAGTTCTTC.

This clone has only one observation. This chain links TRBV5-4 with TRBJ2-5; D possibly corresponds to TRBD1 (6 bases). Germline V gene data show CDR1 as SGHNT and CDR2 as YYREEE (reference sequence). There are 13 residues in the CDR3. V gave up 7 bases and J gave up 5 bases, with 15 bases separating them. CDR3 residues: CASRSVRGETQYF. The DNA for the CDR3 is TGTGCCAGCCGCAGTGTTAGGGGGGAGACCCAGTACTTC.

The V call is TRBV5-4, the J call TRBJ1-3; maybe TRBD1 (5 bases). Germline V gene data show CDR1 as SGHNT and CDR2 as YYREEE (reference sequence). This CDR3 region has 16 residues. V was clipped by 4 bases and J by 0 bases, with 14 bases between them. The CDR3 sequence is CASSPGTGISGNTIYF. The DNA of the CDR3 is TGTGCCAGCAGCCCGGGAACAGGAATCTCTGGAAACACCATATATTTT.

This clone was picked up one time. The CDR3: CASSQDYQRGAPDTQYF. DNA of the CDR3: TGTGCCAGCAGCCAAGATTACCAGCGGGGGGCCCCAGATACGCAGTATTTT. The chain has TRBV4-2 and TRBJ2-3; 9 positions match TRBD2. The CDR3 has 17 amino acids. J was trimmed by 4 bases and V by 0 bases; bases with no gene match: 8. Germline V gene lookup returns CDR1 LGHNA and CDR2 YNFKEQ.

V and J are TRBV5-4 and TRBJ2-3; 13 positions agree with TRBD2. The germline V gene encodes CDR1 SGHNT and CDR2 YYREEE (reference sequence). CDR3 length: 17 amino acids. The V segment lost 2 bases and the J segment 6 bases; nucleotides outside the gene matches: 9. The CDR3 nucleotides are TGTGCCAGCAGCTTTCCGACTAGCGGGGGGTCCGCGGATACGCAGTATTTT. This codes for CASSFPTSGGSADTQYF. Variable domain in full (rest from reference TRBV5-4 and TRBJ2-3): ETGVTQSPTHLIKTRGQQVTLRCSSQSGHNTVSWYQQALGQGPQFIFQYYREEENGRGNFPPRFSGLQFPNYSSELNVNALELDDSALYLCASSFPTSGGSADTQYFGPGTRLTVL.

The chain employs TRBV10-3 and TRBJ1-3; D uncertain. V lost 5 bases and J 0 bases, leaving 11 bases between the germline ends. The length of the CDR3 is 15 residues. Germline V gives CDR1 ENHRY, CDR2 SYGVKD. In DNA, the CDR3 is TGTGCCATCAGTACATTAGGGTACTCTGGAAACACCATATATTTT. Amino acids: CAISTLGYSGNTIYF.

CDR3 coding DNA: TGTGCCAGCAGTATTCGACTAGCGGGGAACTACAATGAGCAGTTCTTC. It translates to CASSIRLAGNYNEQFF. The rearrangement links TRBV6-4 to TRBJ2-1; 11 bases line up with TRBD2. The CDR3 contains 16 residues. Germline CDR1 MRHNA, CDR2 SNTAGT. V dropped 5 bases and J dropped 3; count of bases not matched to a gene: 6.

Remarks on this clone: At one of its ends the junction is not consistent with the germline gene, which may arise from a read error. V gene TRBV5-1 combines with J gene TRBJ2-3; D may match TRBD1 or TRBD2 (5 bases each). Germline V gene data show CDR1 as SGHRS and CDR2 as YFSETQ. This CDR3 has 14 residues. The CDR3 sequence: CASRLGEYTDTQYF. In DNA, the CDR3 is TGCGCCAGCAGGTTGGGGGAATACACAGATACGCAGTATTTT.

The rearrangement uses TRBV9 and TRBJ2-3, with a weak D call TRBD2 (5 bases). Germline CDR1 SGDLS, CDR2 YYNGEE. V was cut by 6 bases and J by 4 bases, with 12 bases left in between. The CDR3 consists of 13 residues. The CDR3 reads CASTRGRADTQYF. The CDR3 nucleotides read TGTGCCAGCACCCGAGGGCGGGCAGATACGCAGTATTTT.

This chain links TRBV5-6 with TRBJ2-5; weak D call: TRBD2 (5 bases). The CDR3 spans 16 residues. Germline CDR1 reads SGHDT; CDR2 reads YYEEEE. Between the trimmed V and J ends, which lost 5 bases and 0 bases, there was a span of 17 bases. The CDR3: CASSLTREKYQETQYF. Here the CDR3 DNA reads TGTGCCAGCAGTTTGACGAGGGAGAAGTACCAAGAGACCCAGTACTTC.

The J gene is TRBJ2-1, the V gene TRBV25-1; tentative D call: TRBD2 (6 bases). The CDR3 runs to 16 residues. Trimming pared 4 bases from V and 5 bases from J, leaving 18 bases between. Per germline, CDR1 MGHDK and CDR2 SYGVNS. In DNA form, the CDR3 reads TGTGCCAGCAGTGCCTGGCCCGGGAGTGAGAACAATGAGCAGTTCTTC. Residues: CASSAWPGSENNEQFF.

The gene calls are TRBV10-3 and TRBJ1-2; D is unresolved. Germline values: CDR1 ENHRY, CDR2 SYGVKD. V lost 4 bases to trimming and J lost 5 bases, with 20 bases between them. The CDR3 extends over 16 amino acids. CDR3 coding DNA: TGTGCCATCAGTGGGCGGGCAGTCGCGGCTCCATATGGCTACACCTTC. Residues: CAISGRAVAAPYGYTF.

The chain employs TRBV9 and TRBJ2-3; no firm D call. The ends were cut back, 2 bases at V and 6 bases at J, with 10 bases in the middle. The CDR3 is 13 residues long. Germline CDR1 SGDLS, CDR2 YYNGEE. The DNA for the CDR3 is TGTGCCAGCAGCGTCTCTCTACCGGATACGCAGTATTTT. It encodes CASSVSLPDTQYF.

This sequence joins TRBV18 and TRBJ2-7; 7 nucleotides agree with TRBD1. This CDR3 has 14 residues. The J segment lost 6 bases and the V segment lost 1 base, leaving 6 bases of the junction unmatched. Germline CDR1 is KGHSH and CDR2 is LQKENI. CDR3 loop: CASSPQRQGSEQYF. DNA of the CDR3: TGTGCCAGCTCACCACAGCGACAGGGAAGCGAGCAGTACTTC.

To note about this clone: The junction does not match germline at one end; this may be a read error. This chain links TRBV7-7 with TRBJ2-5; a possible D gene is TRBD1 (5 bases). CDR3 size: 13 residues. Germline V CDR1 and CDR2: SSHAT, FNYEAQ (reference sequence). CDR3 bases: TGTGCTAGCAGCTTATCTGTAGGGGCGACCCAGTACTTC. Translation: CASSLSVGATQYF.

The chain links TRBV30 to TRBJ2-5; 7 nucleotides align to TRBD2. The CDR3 has 14 amino acids. Per the germline V gene, CDR1 is GTSNPN and CDR2 is SVGIG (reference sequence). J gave up 6 bases and V 3 bases, and 10 bases lay outside the gene matches. CDR3 sequence reads: CAWRGGVRSKTQYF. As DNA, the CDR3 is TGTGCCTGGAGGGGGGGGGTTAGATCAAAGACCCAGTACTTC.

J is TRBJ2-3 and V is TRBV2; D call uncertain. Germline V gene lookup returns CDR1 SNHLY and CDR2 FYNNEI. V was trimmed by 9 bases and J by 4 bases, leaving 20 bases between them. This CDR3 region has 15 residues. Written as DNA, the CDR3 is TGTGCCAGTCAGCAGCAGGCGGATGGTGCAGATACGCAGTATTTT. Residues: CASQQQADGADTQYF.

V is TRBV5-1 and J is TRBJ2-5; tentatively, D is TRBD1 (5 bases). Trimming cost V 0 bases and J 4 bases, with 7 bases left between them. CDR1 is SGHRS, CDR2 YFSETQ, per germline. This CDR3 region has 13 residues. The CDR3 is CASSLGTGETQYF. The CDR3 DNA sequence: TGCGCCAGCAGCTTGGGCACAGGAGAGACCCAGTACTTC.

The V and J genes are TRBV5-1 and TRBJ2-7, with D hard to call. Germline CDR1 reads SGHRS; CDR2 reads YFSETQ. The CDR3 length is 12 residues. V lost 5 bases and J 2 bases, leaving 8 bases between the germline ends. The CDR3 DNA sequence: TGCGCCAGCAGTTACGACACCTACGAGCAGTACTTC. Translation: CASSYDTYEQYF.

This clone was seen more than once but under ten times. V usage is TRBV18 and J usage is TRBJ1-2; TRBD1 might be the D (6 bases). The V gene's germline CDR1 is KGHSH and CDR2 LQKENI. The V end was cut by 6 bases, the J end by 3 bases, with 14 bases between. The CDR3 has 14 residues. The CDR3 region has the DNA TGTGCCAGCTCCCCTAAACAGGGAGACTATGGCTACACCTTC. Translation: CASSPKQGDYGYTF.

The chain joins TRBV2 to TRBJ1-5; tentative D call: TRBD1 (6 bases). This CDR3 contains 13 residues. In germline, CDR1 is SNHLY, CDR2 FYNNEI. Trimming removed 7 bases at V and 2 bases at J, with 9 bases between. The CDR3 DNA is TGTGCCAGCATGGGGGCGGGCAATCAGCCCCAGCATTTT. Protein sequence: CASMGAGNQPQHF.

This rearrangement joins TRBV6-1 to TRBJ2-3, with no clear D. CDR1 MNHNS and CDR2 SASEGT come from the germline V gene. The CDR3 has 12 residues. With 3 bases removed from V and 3 bases from J, the gap between germline ends came to 4 bases. The CDR3 is CASSDGTDTQYF. The CDR3 DNA is TGTGCCAGCAGTGACGGTACAGATACGCAGTATTTT.

This clone has just a few counts. The chain joins TRBV10-3 to TRBJ1-4; D not resolved. The CDR3 has 14 amino acids. Germline assignment: CDR1 ENHRY and CDR2 SYGVKD. Trimming left V 6 bases short and J 0 bases short, with 8 bases between. The CDR3 bases are TGTGCCATCAGCGAAGTAGCAACTAATGAAAAACTGTTTTTT. This gives the protein CAISEVATNEKLFF.

The count of this clone is one. The V and J genes are TRBV5-1 and TRBJ2-5; TRBD1 might be the D (6 bases). V was cut by 4 bases and J by 3 bases, with 16 bases left in between. The germline V gene has CDR1 SGHRS and CDR2 YFSETQ. This CDR3 region has 15 residues. CDR3 protein: CASSVRPQGEETQYF. The CDR3 bases are TGCGCCAGCAGCGTCCGTCCACAGGGTGAAGAGACCCAGTACTTC. Supplemented by reference TRBV5-1 and TRBJ2-5, the full variable domain reads KAGVTQTPRYLIKTRGQQVTLSCSPISGHRSVSWYQQTPGQGLQFLFEYFSETQRNKGNFPGRFSGRQFSNSRSEMNVSTLELGDSALYLCASSVRPQGEETQYFGPGTRLLVL.

This clone is medium-sized. The chain joins TRBV5-1 to TRBJ2-1; 10 nucleotides line up with TRBD2. V shed 3 bases, J shed 3 bases, and the junction held 12 bases outside the gene matches. Germline V gene sequence: CDR1 SGHRS, CDR2 YFSETQ. The CDR3 has 18 amino acids. CDR3 sequence (DNA): TGCGCCAGCAGCTCCCGAGGGAGCGGGGGGGCTGACTACAATGAGCAGTTCTTC. Translation gives CASSSRGSGGADYNEQFF.

This clone was found a few times. The J gene is TRBJ1-4, the V gene TRBV28; TRBD1 is a possible D gene (6 bases). Trimming pared 6 bases from V and 8 bases from J, leaving 13 bases between. The CDR3 runs to 13 residues. Germline V CDR1 and CDR2: MDHEN, SYDVKM. The CDR3 sequence is CASSPPGGEKLFF. The CDR3 coding sequence is TGTGCCAGCAGCCCACCGGGGGGCGAAAAACTGTTTTTT.